This T cell receptor (beta chain) was captured in a study of blood T cell repertoires in COVID-19. Study details: Samples representing acute and convalescent COVID-19 were sourced from the United States, Italy and Spain. Nucleic acid was either cDNA or gDNA, and it came from T cells, B-cell-depleted T cells, or PBMCs.

The CDR3 consists of 15 residues. Germline CDR1 and CDR2: MNHEY and SVGAGI. The J segment lost 8 bases and the V segment lost 6 bases, leaving 11 bases of the junction unmatched. In the study's own analysis: Reference gene primers were amplified, and this amplification served to estimate nucleated cell counts. The data were produced by immunoSEQ multiplex PCR, yet TCRdb's version contains in-frame clones alone and is incomplete. That table supplies the V and J calls and clone size; D and trimming were determined from the DNA. The repertoire holds some 210,000 clones, 92% seen once, with around 1.2% in the top ten.

The chain combines TRBV6-5 with TRBJ2-2; 8 nucleotides agree with TRBD1. This TCR was recovered from a man younger than 45 with acute or convalescent COVID-19. Sequencing was done on a sample of peripheral blood. CDR3 residues: CASRGQGAIQGELFF. CDR3 bases: TGTGCCAGCAGGGGGCAGGGGGCGATTCAGGGGGAGCTGTTTTTT.